What follows is one T cell receptor (beta chain) and its context. Germline CDR1 MNHEY, CDR2 SMNVEV (reference sequence). This CDR3 has 14 residues. J gave up 3 bases and V 5 bases, and 4 bases lay outside the gene matches. TCRdb's copy holds only in-frame clones and misses some; the assay was immunoSEQ multiplex PCR. Seen here are 18,000 or so clones, approximately 90% observed once, and the top ten hold about 7.5%. These data are taken from a study of T cell changes during pregnancy in multiple sclerosis. The genes are TRBV27 and TRBJ2-7, with 10 bases that match TRBD2. This material consisted of CD8+ T cells from peripheral blood mononuclear cells, taken in the second trimester of pregnancy. The sequence was collected from a female donor in good health, enrolled as a control in a pregnancy study. In nucleotides, the CDR3 is TGTGCCAGCAGTCGGAGCGGGAGGGACTACGAGCAGTACTTC. This translates into CASSRSGRDYEQYF.